What follows is one TCR beta chain and its context. Its recognized antigen is unknown. No base quality values were provided; no much bigger clone lies one nucleotide off. The data originate from a study of T cell responses to AZD1222 COVID-19 vaccine (TCRdb year 2021). Background on the whole study: A total of 230 to 250 trial participants underwent TCR sequencing, of whom about 210 had received two doses of AZD1222 and some 25 had received two doses of the MenACWY control vaccine. Enrollment into the trials was organized by age into subgroups of 18-55, 56-69 and 70-plus years, and those subgroups contained roughly 150, 30 and 60 TCR-sequenced participants, respectively.

The CDR3 regions of human TCRbeta chains were analyzed by immunosequencing. Concerning the study's data processing: TCRs in the repertoires were matched against a reference library of SARS-CoV-2-specific TCRs that had been generated with the MIRA antigen-specificity platform. Breadth was defined as the fraction of unique TCRs that were SARS-CoV-2-associated, and depth was defined as the fraction of total T cells that were SARS-CoV-2-associated. Each spike-specific TCR was assigned to its reactive spike region and to a CD4 or CD8 class using the MIRA data. Log10-transformed breadth and depth values were compared by one-way ANOVA with Sidak's multiple comparisons tests. This is the immuneACCESS table as TCRdb keeps it, with only in-frame sequences that have V and J called. A part of the clones is gone; compared with another copy, unresolved V genes explain less than half, and the rest is unexplained. V, J and clone size reflect that table, while D and trimming were determined from the DNA. The sample table contains fewer than 110,000 clones; only one count was recorded for about 90% of them. The ten most abundant clones make up 8% to 10% of the sample.

The paper's findings and limits, for the study overall: In the small 56-69-year group, the increase in depth fell short of significance, most likely because of low power. After two AZD1222 doses, spike-specific TCR breadth and depth were significantly higher than at day 0 and than in MenACWY recipients. Reportedly, close to half of the unique spike-specific TCRs recognized epitopes lying outside the regions that are mutated in the B.1.351 and B.1.1.7 variants. Most participants were white British and females outnumbered males, and the authors suggested that clonal diversity may have been underestimated. Vaccine-associated CD4 TCRs spanned the whole spike protein, with dominant responses in regions 160-218 and 743-854. Conclusions about previously exposed vaccinees are limited because only six or seven AZD1222 recipients were SARS-CoV-2 seropositive at baseline. No day 14 peak-response samples were available, so repertoires were characterized only after the peak T cell response.

Interpreted using the paper, the time point label stands for: about 28 days (+/-7) after the second vaccine dose. AZD1222 recipients with second doses at about 4 weeks or about 12 weeks were pooled, because spike-specific TCR depth and breadth did not differ between schedules. Vaccinee samples came from UK trials COV001 and COV002, including a single-blind randomized controlled phase 2/3 trial of AZD1222 (ChAdOx1 nCoV-19) in healthy adults. For TCRbeta chain sequencing, PBMC samples from trial participants were taken at day 0 and at day 28 after the second dose. The sequencing used peripheral blood, collected 28 days after the second AZD1222 dose. This receptor was taken from an adult who received the AZD1222 COVID-19 vaccine.

The DNA reads TGTGCCAGCAGCCCCGGGGGGACATTTTCCGGCGAGCAGTACTTC. The resulting protein is CASSPGGTFSGEQYF. This sequence uses TRBV11-2 and TRBJ2-7, and possibly TRBD2, on 7 matching bases. According to the germline V gene, CDR1 reads SGHAT and CDR2 reads FQNNGV. The junction carries 20 bases between V and J, which are trimmed by 5 bases and 6 bases respectively. CDR3 length: 15 amino acids, cysteine to phenylalanine. The CDR3 DNA has 45 bases and is translated from base 1.